These 13 T cell receptor beta chains originate from one sample sequenced in a study of PD-1 blockade in mismatch repair-deficient tumors. Clones were read by immunoSEQ multiplex PCR, and TCRdb kept only the in-frame ones, dropping some. The sample consists of 50,000 to 75,000 clones, 70% to 90% of them appearing once. This specimen was peripheral blood, taken 52 weeks after starting pembrolizumab. These receptors all stem from an adult with mismatch repair-deficient cancer.

J is TRBJ2-1 and V is TRBV9; D may be TRBD1 (5 bases). Per germline, CDR1 SGDLS and CDR2 YYNGEE. The CDR3 has 14 residues. The V and J ends lost 5 bases and 0 bases respectively, with 9 bases between them. The DNA of the CDR3 is TGTGCCAGCAGTCGACAGACCTCCTACAATGAGCAGTTCTTC. Translated: CASSRQTSYNEQFF.

The rearrangement uses TRBV5-4 and TRBJ2-7, with D unresolved. This CDR3 contains 14 residues. V was pared by 1 base and J by 6 bases, with 14 bases between. CDR1 and CDR2 from the germline V gene are SGHNT and YYREEE (reference sequence). For the CDR3, the DNA is TGTGCCAGCAGCTTGCCCTCCGGGTCGGGCGAGCAGTACTTC. It encodes CASSLPSGSGEQYF.

The CDR3 loop reads CASSQDFKESDTEAFF. CDR3 DNA: TGCGCCAGCAGCCAAGACTTTAAGGAATCGGACACTGAAGCTTTCTTT. This chain uses TRBV4-1 with TRBJ1-1; the D is unclear. CDR1 and CDR2 (germline): MGHRA, YSYEKL. The CDR3 runs 16 residues. Trimming took 0 bases from V and 3 from J, leaving 14 bases between them.

V usage is TRBV30 and J usage is TRBJ1-5; TRBD1 matches 9 bases. The junction had 7 bases not matched to a gene; V was cut back by 1 base and J by 6 bases. Germline V gene data show CDR1 as GTSNPN and CDR2 as SVGIG (reference sequence). CDR3 length: 15 amino acids. CDR3 DNA sequence: TGTGCCTGGAGTGCGGACGGGACAGGGATTCAGCCCCAGCATTTT. It specifies CAWSADGTGIQPQHF.

This chain uses TRBV6-5 with TRBJ2-7; TRBD1 agrees at 8 bases. From germline, CDR1 is MNHEY and CDR2 SVGAGI. J gave up 2 bases and V 6 bases, and 9 bases lay outside the gene matches. The CDR3 is 15 amino acids. The CDR3 sequence: CASSRDRTGPYEQYF. In DNA, the CDR3 is TGTGCCAGCAGCCGGGACAGGACCGGGCCCTACGAGCAGTACTTC.

The rearrangement uses TRBV9 and TRBJ2-1, with a tentative D call TRBD2 (5 bases). Germline V gene data show CDR1 as SGDLS and CDR2 as YYNGEE. The CDR3 runs 13 residues. Trimming removed 1 base at V and 7 bases at J, with 9 bases between. CDR3 sequence: CASSVNSGNEQFF. The CDR3 DNA reads TGTGCCAGCAGCGTAAATTCGGGGAATGAGCAGTTCTTC.

This chain uses TRBV5-1 with TRBJ2-5, with TRBD2 matching over 8 bases. J was trimmed by 2 bases and V by 3 bases; bases with no gene match: 3. The CDR3 spans 14 residues. Looked up from germline, CDR1 is SGHRS and CDR2 is YFSETQ. The CDR3 sequence: CASSYGLAQETQYF. CDR3 in DNA: TGCGCCAGCAGCTACGGACTAGCACAAGAGACCCAGTACTTC.

The chain carries TRBV4-2 and TRBJ2-7; the D is unclear. Germline V CDR1 and CDR2: LGHNA, YNFKEQ. Trimming pared 0 bases from V and 7 bases from J, leaving 7 bases between. The CDR3 loop spans 12 amino acids. CDR3 DNA: TGTGCCAGCAGCCAAGATCGCCGAGAGCAGTACTTC. Protein sequence: CASSQDRREQYF.

The chain links TRBV21-1 to TRBJ1-2; the D call TRBD1 from the table was never checked on the DNA. TRBV21-1 is deemed a pseudogene. CDR3 length: 16 residues. CDR3 nucleotide sequence: TGCATCTTCAGGGGCACAGCGTGCATCGGTAACTATGGCTACACCTTC. Its protein is CIFRGTACIGNYGYTF.

The chain links TRBV7-9 to TRBJ2-1, with unresolved D. CDR1 SEHNR and CDR2 FQNEAQ come from the germline V gene (reference sequence). The ends were cut back, 8 bases at V and 7 bases at J, with 12 bases in the middle. The CDR3 extends over 12 amino acids. In nucleotides, the CDR3 is TGTGCCAGCGGGTTCTTTGGGAATGAGCAGTTCTTC. This sequence encodes CASGFFGNEQFF.

This clone has a single count. The chain recombines TRBV28 with TRBJ1-5; D might be TRBD1 (6 bases). Germline V gene lookup returns CDR1 MDHEN and CDR2 SYDVKM. With 4 bases removed from V and 1 base from J, the gap between germline ends came to 8 bases. This CDR3 is 14 amino acids long. CDR3 residues: CASSSGQSNQPQHF. Here the CDR3 DNA reads TGTGCCAGCAGTTCTGGACAGAGCAATCAGCCCCAGCATTTT.

The gene calls are TRBV5-6 and TRBJ1-2; D gene unclear. Germline CDR1 SGHDT, CDR2 YYEEEE. V lost 3 bases and J 6 bases, leaving 9 bases between the germline ends. The length of the CDR3 is 12 residues. CDR3 coding DNA: TGTGCCAGCAGCTCCAACGGTAATGGCTACACCTTC. It yields the protein CASSSNGNGYTF.

As regards this clone: The sample has other DNA sequences that encode this CDR3 too. V usage is TRBV27 and J usage is TRBJ2-1, with 7 bases that match TRBD2. Germline V gene lookup returns CDR1 MNHEY and CDR2 SMNVEV (reference sequence). There are 15 residues in the CDR3. J gave up 0 bases and V 3 bases, and 2 bases lay outside the gene matches. The CDR3 sequence is CASSFGGSSYNEQFF. In nucleotides, the CDR3 is TGTGCCAGCAGTTTTGGCGGGAGCTCCTACAATGAGCAGTTCTTC.